Reported below is one TCR beta chain. The antigen is unknown. CDR3 length: 16 residues. V lost 0 bases and J lost 0, with 10 bases in between. Germline-derived CDR1 and CDR2 are SGHDT and YYEEEE. These data come from a study of lymphopenia after photon versus proton radiotherapy. The assay was immunoSEQ multiplex PCR, and TCRdb's table has in-frame clones only and misses some. The repertoire includes around 25,000 clones, around 90% of them detected once, and 0.65% to 0.85% sits in the top ten. Findings and limits, study-wide: Post-nadir diversity loss with photons came from oligoclonal expansion, particularly CD8+ Temra cells. A bigger post-nadir fall in TCR diversity correlated inversely with survival time in deceased patients. Better survival with proton therapy was suggested as possible, not demonstrated. Proton therapy kept repertoires fairly stable, unlike photons, which gained effector/memory cells.

This receptor was identified in a woman aged 45-65 years with cholangiocarcinoma. J is TRBJ1-3 and V is TRBV5-6; D might be TRBD1 (5 bases). The input for sequencing was peripheral blood, taken from a patient treated with photon-based radiotherapy. In nucleotides, the CDR3 is TGTGCCAGCAGCTTGGCCTGGGGCTTCTCTGGAAACACCATATATTTT. This sequence encodes CASSLAWGFSGNTIYF.